A single count supports the clone carrying this T cell receptor beta chain. Data came from immunoSEQ multiplex PCR; TCRdb stores just in-frame clones and leaves some out. The sample lists a few hundred thousand clones; around 92% were seen once. These data belong to a study of blood T cell repertoires in COVID-19. V was pared by 5 bases and J by 3 bases, with 7 bases of the junction left unmatched. Germline CDR1 SGHRS, CDR2 YFSETQ. This CDR3 has 14 amino acids. The sample was peripheral blood. This receptor was obtained from a woman aged 25 to 39 with COVID-19, enrolled during active disease. This chain joins TRBV5-1 and TRBJ2-7, with 8 bases identical to TRBD2. As DNA, the CDR3 is TGCGCCAGCAGATCCAGCGGGGGAGTCTACGAGCAGTACTTC. This gives the protein CASRSSGGVYEQYF.